Below, one T cell receptor (beta chain) is given with its context. Its target is not known. This sample was taken from a study of blood T cells in healthy people across ages. Trimming removed 5 bases from V and 6 bases from J, with 17 bases in between. The CDR3 has 15 residues. CDR1 SGHVS and CDR2 FQNEAQ come from the germline V gene. Points from the study as a whole: The recorded TCR beta diversity per million T cells decreased in a roughly linear manner with age. More naive CD4+ cells and higher diversity marked long-lived donors relative to aged donors.

Together with a sample-barcoded 5' primer, a J-beta primer mix was included in a second PCR lasting about 6 to 11 cycles. Via MiXCR, TCRdb re-called the 5' RACE reads, giving one row per CDR3 protein. Among 650,000 to 1,000,000 distinct CDR3 sequences listed, 30% to 45% were seen once. The sequencing input was blood. The chain uses TRBV7-8 and TRBJ2-4; D is unclear. The TCR sequence derives from a man between 18 and 29 years old in good health. This CDR3 reads CASSILQRVGNIQYF. The CDR3 nucleotides read TGTGCCAGCAGCATTTTACAGCGCGTGGGAAACATTCAGTACTTC.